This T cell receptor (beta chain) came from a study of shared clonotypes between healthy human individuals. Findings and limits, study-wide: Clonotypes which were not shared had lower generation probabilities than clonotypes that all four donors shared. Roughly 5% of naive CD4 clonotypes were common to several donors.

To note about this clone: Its matching antigen is unknown.

Measured with immunoSEQ multiplex PCR; TCRdb has only the in-frame clones, and not every one. The data hold 800,000 or so clones, with just over 95% observed a single time. Trimming at V came to 1 base and at J to 0 bases, leaving 4 bases not matched to a gene. The CDR3 loop spans 16 amino acids. Germline CDR1 is KGHSH and CDR2 is LQKENI. Selected positively for CCR7 and CD45RO-negative, naive CD8 cells excluded terminally differentiated effector memory CD45RA+ cells. The source of this sequence is a man aged 30 to 39 in good health. The sequenced material came from naive CD8+ T cells sorted from blood. The chain joins TRBV18 to TRBJ1-1; 8 nucleotides line up with TRBD1. CDR3 region: CASSPRDRLMNTEAFF. The CDR3 nucleotides read TGTGCCAGCTCACCACGGGACAGGCTTATGAACACTGAAGCTTTCTTT.